This entry is about one TCR beta chain. Its matching antigen is unknown. Germline V CDR1 and CDR2: MNHEY, SMNVEV (reference sequence). The CDR3 covers 13 residues. V dropped 3 bases and J dropped 2 bases, with 7 bases sitting between them. TCRdb reprocessed the 5' RACE reads with MiXCR, giving one entry per CDR3 protein. The table lists tens of thousands of distinct CDR3 sequences, roughly 16% of them singletons. This specimen comes from a study of T-cell memory formation after mild COVID-19. Study-wide context: The two donors had largely donor-specific TCR clusters. Study-wide results and limits: Contracting CD4+ clones lay largely in CM and EM, with CD8+ ones residing in EMRA.

The sequenced sample consisted of PBMCs or a T cell subset sorted from them (not recorded which). The sequence was obtained from a man aged 18 to 29 who had mild COVID-19 (a few samples of this study predate the infection). Cell type and time point are not known. The V call is TRBV27, the J call TRBJ1-2; D is ambiguous. The CDR3 here is CASSFASNYGYTF. The CDR3 bases are TGTGCCAGCAGTTTTGCCTCCAACTATGGCTACACCTTC.